The source of this T cell receptor (beta chain) is a study of shared clonotypes between healthy human individuals. The CDR3 loop spans 14 amino acids. V dropped 3 bases and J dropped 2 bases, with 11 bases sitting between them. CDR1 is KGHSH and CDR2 is LQKENI in the germline V gene. Sequenced by immunoSEQ multiplex PCR; TCRdb stores in-frame clones only, minus some. The sample lists more than 2,000,000 clones, roughly 92% occurring once. The TCR comes from a young man in good health. Sequenced material: naive CD4+ T cells sorted from blood. Subset given: CD45RA+ positively selected. The chain joins TRBV18 to TRBJ2-7; weak D call: TRBD1 (6 bases). CDR3 DNA: TGTGCCAGCTCACCGGACAGAACTACCTACGAGCAGTACTTC. Its protein is CASSPDRTTYEQYF.